This is a list of T cell receptor beta chains from one sample in a study of CD8 T cells in Susac syndrome. TCRdb re-analysed the immunoSEQ multiplex PCR reads in MiXCR, keeping a single row per CDR3 protein. The sample includes more than 150,000 distinct CDR3 sequences, more than 90% of them seen just once. Sequencing was done on a sample of CD4+ T cells from PBMCs. All receptors come from a human donor in good health. Each CDR3 is given with its conserved first and last residue. Each record gives: V gene, J gene, CDR3 protein.

v_call: TRBV6-2/TRBV6-3
j_call: TRBJ2-7
cdr3_aa: CASSEGTNGGYEQYF

v_call: TRBV27
j_call: TRBJ1-4
cdr3_aa: CASSPVRSATNEKLFF

v_call: TRBV20-1
j_call: TRBJ2-7
cdr3_aa: CSARDARMTYEQYF

v_call: TRBV15
j_call: TRBJ1-2
cdr3_aa: CATSRDRGDYGYTF

v_call: TRBV29-1
j_call: TRBJ1-5
cdr3_aa: CSVGSGADQPQHF

v_call: TRBV29-1
j_call: TRBJ2-5
cdr3_aa: CSVERAVGTQYF

v_call: TRBV6-2/TRBV6-3
j_call: TRBJ2-1
cdr3_aa: CASTHGLAGGHNEQFF

v_call: TRBV5-6
j_call: TRBJ1-6
cdr3_aa: CASSLRNSPLHF

v_call: TRBV2
j_call: TRBJ2-3
cdr3_aa: CASSKAGDANTQYF

v_call: TRBV12-3/TRBV12-4
j_call: TRBJ2-5
cdr3_aa: CASSFRGTLGETQYF

v_call: TRBV20-1
j_call: TRBJ2-5
cdr3_aa: CSARLGTSHETQYF

v_call: TRBV5-6
j_call: TRBJ2-1
cdr3_aa: CASSFDPPYNEQFF